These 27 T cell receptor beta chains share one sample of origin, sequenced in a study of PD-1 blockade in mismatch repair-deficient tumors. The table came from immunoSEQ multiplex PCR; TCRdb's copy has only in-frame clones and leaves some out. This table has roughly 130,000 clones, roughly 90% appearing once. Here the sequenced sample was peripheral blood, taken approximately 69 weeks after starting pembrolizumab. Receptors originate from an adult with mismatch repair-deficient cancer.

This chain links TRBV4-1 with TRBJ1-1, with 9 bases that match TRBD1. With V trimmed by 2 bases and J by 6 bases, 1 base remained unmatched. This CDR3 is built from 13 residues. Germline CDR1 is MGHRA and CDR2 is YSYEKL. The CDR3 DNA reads TGCGCCAGCAGCCAAAGACAGGGGGCTGAAGCTTTCTTT. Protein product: CASSQRQGAEAFF.

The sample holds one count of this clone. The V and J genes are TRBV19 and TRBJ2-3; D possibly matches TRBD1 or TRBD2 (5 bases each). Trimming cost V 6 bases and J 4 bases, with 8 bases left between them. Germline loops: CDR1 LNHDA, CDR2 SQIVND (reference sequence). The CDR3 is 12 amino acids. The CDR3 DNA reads TGTGCCAGTAGACTAGGGGCAGATACGCAGTATTTT. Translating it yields CASRLGADTQYF.

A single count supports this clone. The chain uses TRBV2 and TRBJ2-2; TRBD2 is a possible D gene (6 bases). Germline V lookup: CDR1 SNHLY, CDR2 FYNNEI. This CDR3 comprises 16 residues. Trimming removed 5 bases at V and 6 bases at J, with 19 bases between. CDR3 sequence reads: CASSPETSFVAGELFF. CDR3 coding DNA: TGTGCCAGCAGTCCCGAGACTAGTTTTGTCGCCGGGGAGCTGTTTTTT.

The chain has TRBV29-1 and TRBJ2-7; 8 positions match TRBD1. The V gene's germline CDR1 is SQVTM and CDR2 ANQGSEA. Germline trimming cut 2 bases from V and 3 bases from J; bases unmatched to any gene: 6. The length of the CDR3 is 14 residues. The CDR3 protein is CSVETDRVGYEQYF. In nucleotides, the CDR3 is TGCAGCGTTGAAACGGACAGGGTAGGCTACGAGCAGTACTTC.

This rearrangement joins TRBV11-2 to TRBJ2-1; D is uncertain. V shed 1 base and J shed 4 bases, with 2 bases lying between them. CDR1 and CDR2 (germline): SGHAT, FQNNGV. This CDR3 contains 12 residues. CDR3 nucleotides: TGTGCCAGCAGCTTAGCGTACAATGAGCAGTTCTTC. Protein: CASSLAYNEQFF.

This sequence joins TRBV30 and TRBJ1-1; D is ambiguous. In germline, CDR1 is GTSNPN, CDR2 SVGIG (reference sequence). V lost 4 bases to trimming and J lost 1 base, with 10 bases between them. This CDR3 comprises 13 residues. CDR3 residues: CAWKPGSNTEAFF. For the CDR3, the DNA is TGTGCCTGGAAGCCGGGATCGAACACTGAAGCTTTCTTT.

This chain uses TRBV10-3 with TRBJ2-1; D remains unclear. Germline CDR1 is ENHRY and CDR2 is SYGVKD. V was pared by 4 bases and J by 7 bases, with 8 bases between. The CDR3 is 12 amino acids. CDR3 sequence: CAISVAGNEQFF. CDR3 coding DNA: TGTGCCATCAGTGTTGCAGGAAATGAGCAGTTCTTC.

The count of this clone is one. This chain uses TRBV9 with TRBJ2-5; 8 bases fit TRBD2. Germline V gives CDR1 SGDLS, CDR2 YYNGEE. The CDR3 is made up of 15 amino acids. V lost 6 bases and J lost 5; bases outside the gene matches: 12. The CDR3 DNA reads TGTGCCAGCACAATAGCGGGACTATTAGGGGAGACCCAGTACTTC. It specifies CASTIAGLLGETQYF.

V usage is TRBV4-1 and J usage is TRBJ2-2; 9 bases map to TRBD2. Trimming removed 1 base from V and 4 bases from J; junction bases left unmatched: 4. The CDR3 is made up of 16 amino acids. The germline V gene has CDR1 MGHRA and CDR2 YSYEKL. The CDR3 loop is CASSQVRLAVTGELFF. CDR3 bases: TGCGCCAGCAGCCAAGTTCGACTAGCGGTCACCGGGGAGCTGTTTTTT.

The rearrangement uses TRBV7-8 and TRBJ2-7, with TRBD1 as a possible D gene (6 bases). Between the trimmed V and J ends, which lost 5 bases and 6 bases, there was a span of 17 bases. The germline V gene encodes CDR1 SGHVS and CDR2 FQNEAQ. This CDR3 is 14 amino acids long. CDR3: CASSASPTGREQYF. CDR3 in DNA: TGTGCCAGCAGCGCTTCACCAACAGGGCGCGAGCAGTACTTC.

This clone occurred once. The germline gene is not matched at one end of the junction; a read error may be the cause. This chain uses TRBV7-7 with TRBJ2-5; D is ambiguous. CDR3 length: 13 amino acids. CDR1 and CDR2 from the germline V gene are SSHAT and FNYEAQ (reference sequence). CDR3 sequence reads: CASSLVLWETQYF. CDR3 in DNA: TGTGCTAGCAGCTTAGTACTCTGGGAGACCCAGTACTTC. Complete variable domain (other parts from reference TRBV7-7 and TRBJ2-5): GAGVSQSPRYKVTKRGQDVTLRCDPISSHATLYWYQQALGQGPEFLTYFNYEAQPDKSGLPSDRFSAERPEGSISTLTIQRTEQRDSAMYRCASSLVLWETQYFGPGTRLLVL.

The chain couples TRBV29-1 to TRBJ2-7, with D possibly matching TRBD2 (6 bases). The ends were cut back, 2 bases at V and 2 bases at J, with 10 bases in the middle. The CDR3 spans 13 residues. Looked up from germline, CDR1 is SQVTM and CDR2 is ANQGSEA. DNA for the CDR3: TGCAGCGTTGAAAGGACTAACCCCTACGAGCAGTACTTC. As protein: CSVERTNPYEQYF.

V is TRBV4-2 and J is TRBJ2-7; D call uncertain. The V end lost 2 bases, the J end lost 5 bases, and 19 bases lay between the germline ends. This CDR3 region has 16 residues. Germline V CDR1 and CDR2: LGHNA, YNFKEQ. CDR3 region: CASSQLWATHRNEQYF. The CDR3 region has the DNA TGTGCCAGCAGCCAACTCTGGGCTACCCACCGAAACGAGCAGTACTTC.

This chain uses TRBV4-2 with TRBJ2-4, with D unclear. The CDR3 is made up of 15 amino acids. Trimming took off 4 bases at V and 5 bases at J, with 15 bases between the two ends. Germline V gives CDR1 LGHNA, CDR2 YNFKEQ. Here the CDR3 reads CASSPQLSRQNIQYF. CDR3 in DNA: TGTGCCAGCAGCCCCCAACTTTCTCGGCAAAACATTCAGTACTTC.

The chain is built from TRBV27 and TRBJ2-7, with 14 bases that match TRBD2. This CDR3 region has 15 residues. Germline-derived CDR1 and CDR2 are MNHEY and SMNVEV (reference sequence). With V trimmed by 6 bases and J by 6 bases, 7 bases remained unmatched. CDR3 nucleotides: TGTGCCAGCAGCACGTCCGGGACTAGCGGGAGCGAGCAGTACTTC. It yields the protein CASSTSGTSGSEQYF.

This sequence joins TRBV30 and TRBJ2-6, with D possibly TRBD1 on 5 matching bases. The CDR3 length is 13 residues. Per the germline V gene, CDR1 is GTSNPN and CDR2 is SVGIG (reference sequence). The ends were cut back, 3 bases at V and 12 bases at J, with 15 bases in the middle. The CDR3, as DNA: TGTGCCTGGAGCCCAGGGCCGGGCGGCGTCCTGACTTTC. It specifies CAWSPGPGGVLTF.

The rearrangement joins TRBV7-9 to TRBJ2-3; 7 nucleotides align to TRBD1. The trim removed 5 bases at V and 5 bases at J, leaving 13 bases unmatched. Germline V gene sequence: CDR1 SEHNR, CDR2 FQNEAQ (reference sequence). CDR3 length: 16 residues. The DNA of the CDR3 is TGTGCCAGCAGCAGACTGAAGCGGACAGGAGGAGATACGCAGTATTTT. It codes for CASSRLKRTGGDTQYF.

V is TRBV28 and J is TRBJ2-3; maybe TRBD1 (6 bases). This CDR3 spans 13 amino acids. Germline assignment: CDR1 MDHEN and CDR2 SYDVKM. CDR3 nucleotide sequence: TGTGGTTGGGGGCATTCGAGCACAGATACGCAGTATTTT. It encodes CGWGHSSTDTQYF.

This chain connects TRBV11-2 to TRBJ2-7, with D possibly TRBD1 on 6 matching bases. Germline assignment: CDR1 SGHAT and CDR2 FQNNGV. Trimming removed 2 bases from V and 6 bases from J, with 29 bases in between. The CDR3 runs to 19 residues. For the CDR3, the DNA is TGTGCCAGCAGCTTAACCCCGGTTTGGGACACCCTCCTGAGCGGCGAGCAGTACTTC. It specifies CASSLTPVWDTLLSGEQYF.

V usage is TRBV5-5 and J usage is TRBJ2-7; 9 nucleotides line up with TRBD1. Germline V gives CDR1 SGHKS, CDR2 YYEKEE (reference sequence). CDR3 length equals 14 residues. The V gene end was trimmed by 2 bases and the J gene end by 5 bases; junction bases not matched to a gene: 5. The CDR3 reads CASSFPGQGHEQYF. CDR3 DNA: TGTGCCAGCAGCTTTCCGGGACAGGGTCACGAGCAGTACTTC.

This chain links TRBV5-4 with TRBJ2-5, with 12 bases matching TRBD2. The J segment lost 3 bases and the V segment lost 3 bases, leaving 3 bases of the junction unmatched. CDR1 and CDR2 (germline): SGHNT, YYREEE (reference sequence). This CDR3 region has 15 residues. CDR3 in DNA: TGTGCCAGCAGCTACCGGACTAGCGGGAAAGAGACCCAGTACTTC. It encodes CASSYRTSGKETQYF.

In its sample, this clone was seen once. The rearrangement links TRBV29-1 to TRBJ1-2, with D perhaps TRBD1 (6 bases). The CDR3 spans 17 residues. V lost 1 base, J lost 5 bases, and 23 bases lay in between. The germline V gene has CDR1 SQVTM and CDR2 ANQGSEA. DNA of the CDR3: TGCAGCGTTGAAGGCTACACACCGGGACACCAAACGTATGGCTACACCTTC. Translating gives CSVEGYTPGHQTYGYTF.

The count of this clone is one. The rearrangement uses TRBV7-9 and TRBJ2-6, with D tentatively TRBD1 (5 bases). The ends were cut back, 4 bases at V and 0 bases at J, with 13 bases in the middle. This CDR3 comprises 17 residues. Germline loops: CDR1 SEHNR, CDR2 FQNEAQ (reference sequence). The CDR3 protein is CASSSTVTNSGANVLTF. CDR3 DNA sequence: TGTGCCAGCAGCTCGACAGTTACAAACTCTGGGGCCAACGTCCTGACTTTC.

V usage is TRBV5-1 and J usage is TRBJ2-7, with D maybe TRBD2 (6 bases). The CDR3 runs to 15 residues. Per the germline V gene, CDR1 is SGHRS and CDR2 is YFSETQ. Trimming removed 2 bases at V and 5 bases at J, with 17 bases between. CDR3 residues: CASSFGRGSGHEQYF. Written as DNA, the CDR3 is TGCGCCAGCAGCTTTGGACGGGGGAGCGGGCACGAGCAGTACTTC.

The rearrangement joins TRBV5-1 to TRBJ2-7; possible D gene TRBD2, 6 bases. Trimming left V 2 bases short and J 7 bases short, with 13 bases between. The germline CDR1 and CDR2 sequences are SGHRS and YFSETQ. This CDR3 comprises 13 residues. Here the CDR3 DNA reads TGCGCCAGCAGCTTAGTAGGGGCGGGGGAGCAGTACTTC. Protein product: CASSLVGAGEQYF.

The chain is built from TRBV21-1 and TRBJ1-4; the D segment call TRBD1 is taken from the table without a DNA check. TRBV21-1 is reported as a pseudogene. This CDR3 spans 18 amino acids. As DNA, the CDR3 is TGTGCCAGCAGCAAGGAAGGGGGCTCGCTTACAACTAATGAAAAACTGTTTTTT. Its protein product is CASSKEGGSLTTNEKLFF.

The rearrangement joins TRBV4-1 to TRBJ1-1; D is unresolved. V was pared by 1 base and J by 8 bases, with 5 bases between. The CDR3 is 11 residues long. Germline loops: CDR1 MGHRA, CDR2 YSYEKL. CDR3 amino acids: CASSQGAEAFF. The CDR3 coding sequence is TGCGCCAGCAGCCAAGGTGCGGAAGCTTTCTTT.